This T cell receptor beta chain came from a study of PD-1 blockade in mismatch repair-deficient tumors. The repertoire was sequenced with immunoSEQ multiplex PCR; TCRdb's copy has only in-frame clones and lacks some. The sample holds some 100,000 clones, 82% seen once. After removal of 3 bases from V and 5 bases from J, the junction contained 5 bases not matched to a gene. Germline assignment: CDR1 SGDLS and CDR2 YYNGEE. CDR3 length: 15 amino acids. The source was peripheral blood, collected roughly 35 weeks after starting pembrolizumab. The receptor's source is an adult with mismatch repair-deficient cancer. The rearrangement uses TRBV9 and TRBJ2-7; 13 nucleotides match TRBD2. This CDR3 reads CASSAWGTSGDEQYF. The CDR3 bases are TGTGCCAGCAGCGCCTGGGGGACTAGCGGGGACGAGCAGTACTTC.